This T cell receptor beta chain was profiled in a study of cytomegalovirus exposure and HLA in healthy donors. Points from the study as a whole: Later analysis indicated greater clonal expansion among HLA-associated TCR beta chains than among equally common other chains.

The PCR ran on 60 Vbeta and 13 Jbeta primers. The protocol was immunoSEQ multiplex PCR, while the TCRdb copy is restricted to in-frame clones and leaves out a portion. The profile shows 150,000 or so clones, approximately 70% of them singletons. A single count supports this clone. Its antigen is undetermined. The CDR3 extends over 15 amino acids. Trimming stripped 0 bases from V and 2 bases from J, with 10 bases between. Germline V CDR1 and CDR2: SGHTS, YDEGEE. The TCR was taken from a middle-aged man in good health and CMV-seropositive. The gene calls are TRBV5-8 and TRBJ2-3; perhaps TRBD1 as D (5 bases). Input material: PBMCs. CDR3 amino acids: CASSLGGANTDTQYF. CDR3 coding DNA: TGTGCCAGCAGCTTGGGTGGGGCTAACACAGATACGCAGTATTTT.